This passage covers 25 T cell receptor beta chains from one sample sequenced in a study of blood T cell repertoires in COVID-19. Assay: immunoSEQ multiplex PCR; the TCRdb copy retains only in-frame clones and omits some. The table includes about 64,000 clones, 84% detected once. Sequencing was performed on peripheral blood. The origin of the receptors is a woman between 55 and 75 years old with acute or convalescent COVID-19.

The chain is built from TRBV2 and TRBJ1-2, with 8 bases aligning to TRBD1. Per germline, CDR1 SNHLY and CDR2 FYNNEI. V shed 4 bases and J 5 bases; nucleotides not matched to a gene: 9. The CDR3 has 15 amino acids. Here the CDR3 reads CASSVSGGAGYGYTF. The CDR3 DNA reads TGTGCCAGCAGTGTTTCAGGGGGCGCCGGTTATGGCTACACCTTC.

V gene TRBV4-2 combines with J gene TRBJ2-3; weak D call: TRBD2 (6 bases). CDR3 length equals 15 residues. Trimming took off 0 bases at V and 2 bases at J, with 9 bases between the two ends. Germline CDR1 is LGHNA and CDR2 is YNFKEQ. The CDR3 coding sequence is TGTGCCAGCAGCCAAGAGGCGGGGAACACAGATACGCAGTATTTT. As protein: CASSQEAGNTDTQYF.

This chain joins TRBV5-1 and TRBJ1-5, with 9 bases matching TRBD1. The ends lost 4 bases at V and 0 bases at J; junction bases unmatched: 17. There are 20 residues in the CDR3. Per germline, CDR1 SGHRS and CDR2 YFSETQ. In nucleotides, the CDR3 is TGCGCCAGCAGCCCCCGCCCGGGCCCTGGACAGGGGTATAGCAATCAGCCCCAGCATTTT. Protein sequence: CASSPRPGPGQGYSNQPQHF.

The V call is TRBV11-3, the J call TRBJ2-1; no firm D call. The CDR3 length is 15 residues. The V end lost 3 bases, the J end lost 0 bases, and 9 bases lay between the germline ends. Germline V gene data show CDR1 as SGHNT and CDR2 as YENEEA. The chain's CDR3 is CASSLLGTSYNEQFF. In DNA, the CDR3 is TGTGCCAGCAGCTTGCTAGGAACCTCCTACAATGAGCAGTTCTTC.

This chain uses TRBV2 with TRBJ1-2; D gene uncertain. V shed 2 bases and J shed 7 bases, with 11 bases lying between them. The CDR3 is 13 residues long. Per the germline V gene, CDR1 is SNHLY and CDR2 is FYNNEI. CDR3 coding DNA: TGTGCCAGCAGTGAAATGGCGGGGTTTGGCTACACCTTC. Its translation: CASSEMAGFGYTF. The full variable domain, rest sourced from reference TRBV2 and TRBJ1-2, is EPEVTQTPSHQVTQMGQEVILRCVPISNHLYFYWYRQILGQKVEFLVSFYNNEISEKSEIFDDQFSVERPDGSNFTLKIRSTKLEDSAMYFCASSEMAGFGYTFGSGTRLTVV.

This sequence joins TRBV5-5 and TRBJ2-3, with D maybe TRBD2 (6 bases). The CDR3 contains 16 residues. The germline CDR1 and CDR2 sequences are SGHKS and YYEKEE (reference sequence). Deletions cut 4 bases from V and 4 bases from J, with 19 bases between. The CDR3 loop reads CASSVKPGLGSDTQYF. The DNA of the CDR3 is TGTGCCAGCAGCGTTAAACCGGGACTCGGGTCAGATACGCAGTATTTT.

The chain couples TRBV18 to TRBJ2-3, with D perhaps TRBD1 (5 bases). The CDR3 consists of 16 residues. V was shortened by 0 bases and J by 1 base, with 11 bases between the two germline ends. Germline-derived CDR1 and CDR2 are KGHSH and LQKENI. CDR3: CASSPPTGGGTDTQYF. The CDR3 DNA is TGTGCCAGCTCACCACCAACAGGCGGAGGCACAGATACGCAGTATTTT.

The rearrangement joins TRBV7-3 to TRBJ2-3; the D gene is possibly TRBD1 (6 bases). V lost 5 bases and J lost 0, with 12 bases in between. The CDR3 sequence is 15 residues long. In germline, CDR1 is SGHTA, CDR2 FQGTGA. The CDR3 DNA reads TGTGCCAGCAGCGATACAGGGAGAAGCACAGATACGCAGTATTTT. Protein product: CASSDTGRSTDTQYF.

The chain uses TRBV5-1 and TRBJ1-6; 11 bases are shared with TRBD1. CDR3 length: 15 amino acids. Germline V gene data show CDR1 as SGHRS and CDR2 as YFSETQ. With V trimmed by 4 bases and J by 12 bases, 9 bases remained unmatched. The CDR3 DNA reads as TGCGCCAGCAGCCGAAATGGACAGGGGGCGGTACCCCTCCACTTT. It is translated as CASSRNGQGAVPLHF.

The V call is TRBV5-1, the J call TRBJ2-3; perhaps TRBD1 as D (6 bases). The CDR3 runs 15 residues. V lost 7 bases and J 0 bases, leaving 15 bases between the germline ends. Looked up from germline, CDR1 is SGHRS and CDR2 is YFSETQ. In nucleotides, the CDR3 is TGCGCCAGCGGTCAGGGGATAGCTAGCACAGATACGCAGTATTTT. Residues: CASGQGIASTDTQYF.

The chain is built from TRBV16 and TRBJ1-5; D not resolved. The CDR3 is 15 amino acids. CDR1 and CDR2 (germline): KGHSY, FQNENV. V lost 0 bases and J lost 2, with 8 bases in between. The CDR3 DNA follows: TGTGCCAGCAGCCAATCATGGCAGGGCAATCAGCCCCAGCATTTT. Amino acids: CASSQSWQGNQPQHF.

The V gene is TRBV30, the J gene TRBJ1-5; possibly TRBD1 for D (5 bases). Trimming removed 3 bases from V and 1 base from J, with 13 bases in between. The CDR3 runs 15 residues. The germline gives CDR1 GTSNPN, CDR2 SVGIG (reference sequence). The CDR3 sequence is CAWRRGVGSNQPQHF. The CDR3 DNA reads TGTGCCTGGAGACGGGGGGTTGGGAGCAATCAGCCCCAGCATTTT. The full variable domain, with the rest looked up from reference TRBV30 and TRBJ1-5, is SQTIHQWPATLVQPVGSPLSLECTVEGTSNPNLYWYRQAAGRGLQLLFYSVGIGQISSEVPQNLSASRPQDRQFILSSKKLLLSDSGFYLCAWRRGVGSNQPQHFGDGTRLSIL.

This clone was recorded a few times. V and J are TRBV14 and TRBJ1-1; D gene ambiguous. V was cut by 0 bases and J by 4 bases, with 18 bases left in between. The CDR3 has 17 residues. The germline V gene has CDR1 SGHDN and CDR2 FVKESK. CDR3 DNA sequence: TGTGCCAGCAGCCAAGATCGGTGGATCGGAGGTGGCACTGAAGCTTTCTTT. This translates into CASSQDRWIGGGTEAFF. Complete variable domain (other parts from reference TRBV14 and TRBJ1-1): EAGVTQFPSHSVIEKGQTVTLRCDPISGHDNLYWYRRVMGKEIKFLLHFVKESKQDESGMPNNRFLAERTGGTYSTLKVQPAELEDSGVYFCASSQDRWIGGGTEAFFGQGTRLTVV.

J is TRBJ1-3 and V is TRBV7-2; no clear D gene. The CDR3 has 17 amino acids. The germline gives CDR1 SGHTA, CDR2 FQGNSA. V lost 1 base, J lost 0 bases, and 13 bases lay in between. The CDR3: CASSLEQPTSSGNTIYF. DNA of the CDR3: TGTGCCAGCAGCTTAGAGCAGCCCACTAGCTCTGGAAACACCATATATTTT. The full variable domain, with the rest looked up from reference TRBV7-2 and TRBJ1-3, is GAGVSQSPSNKVTEKGKDVELRCDPISGHTALYWYRQSLGQGLEFLIYFQGNSAPDKSGLPSDRFSAERTGGSVSTLTIQRTQQEDSAVYLCASSLEQPTSSGNTIYFGEGSWLTVV.

J is TRBJ2-7 and V is TRBV7-2; the D gene is possibly TRBD1 (5 bases). This CDR3 has 19 amino acids. The V gene lost 2 bases and the J gene lost 0 bases, with 23 bases spanning the gap. Germline V lookup: CDR1 SGHTA, CDR2 FQGNSA. In nucleotides, the CDR3 is TGTGCCAGCAGCTTATTGGGCGAGACAGAATCTCAACCCTCCTACGAGCAGTACTTC. Its protein product is CASSLLGETESQPSYEQYF.

The chain is built from TRBV5-4 and TRBJ2-7; the match to TRBD2 covers 13 bases. CDR1 and CDR2 (germline): SGHNT, YYREEE (reference sequence). The CDR3 extends over 18 amino acids. With 5 bases clipped from V and 0 bases from J, the junction kept 11 bases outside the gene matches. The CDR3 loop is CASSHGTSGALSSYEQYF. The CDR3 DNA reads as TGTGCCAGCAGTCACGGGACTAGCGGGGCTCTTTCCTCCTACGAGCAGTACTTC.

This rearrangement joins TRBV3-1 (or the pseudogene TRBV3-2) to TRBJ1-1, with TRBD1 matching over 7 bases. The CDR3 sequence is 16 residues long. The ends lost 0 bases at V and 1 base at J; junction bases unmatched: 5. Germline V gene lookup returns CDR1 LGHDT and CDR2 YNNKEL (reference sequence). In DNA, the CDR3 is TGTGCCAGCAGCCAAGATCTAGGGGGCTGGAACACTGAAGCTTTCTTT. Its translation: CASSQDLGGWNTEAFF.

The genes are TRBV5-1 and TRBJ1-4; 10 bases are a match to TRBD1. The junction had 3 bases not matched to a gene; V was cut back by 4 bases and J by 6 bases. CDR3 length: 14 residues. From germline, CDR1 is SGHRS and CDR2 YFSETQ. The CDR3 DNA reads TGCGCCAGCAGCCTGGACAGGGGGGATGAAAAACTGTTTTTT. It specifies CASSLDRGDEKLFF.

This clone has more than one count but fewer than ten. The rearrangement links TRBV6-5 to TRBJ1-1; 7 bases map to TRBD1. The CDR3 consists of 14 residues. The junction had 6 bases not matched to a gene; V was cut back by 8 bases and J by 0 bases. CDR1 and CDR2 (germline): MNHEY, SVGAGI. In nucleotides, the CDR3 is TGTGCCAGCTCGTGGGACAGAGTGAACACTGAAGCTTTCTTT. Protein sequence: CASSWDRVNTEAFF.

This clone was seen a single time. V and J are TRBV18 and TRBJ1-6; no definite D call. CDR3 length: 12 residues. Germline assignment: CDR1 KGHSH and CDR2 LQKENI. Trimming removed 8 bases at V and 6 bases at J, with 8 bases between. The DNA for the CDR3 is TGTGCCAGCCGCGGAGCTAATTCACCCCTCCACTTT. This sequence encodes CASRGANSPLHF.

This chain joins TRBV4-2 and TRBJ1-4, with 9 bases that match TRBD1. From germline, CDR1 is LGHNA and CDR2 YNFKEQ. V dropped 3 bases and J dropped 0; count of bases not matched to a gene: 5. This CDR3 is 17 amino acids long. CDR3 sequence (DNA): TGTGCCAGCAGCCAGAGGACAGGGGTTGCAACTAATGAAAAACTGTTTTTT. It is translated as CASSQRTGVATNEKLFF.

The chain carries TRBV6-5 and TRBJ1-1; 9 nucleotides match TRBD1. Per germline, CDR1 MNHEY and CDR2 SVGAGI. J lost 1 base, V lost 6 bases, and 6 bases had no gene match. The CDR3 has 15 residues. As DNA, the CDR3 is TGTGCCAGCAGCCCGGGACAGGGAGGGAACACTGAAGCTTTCTTT. The encoded protein is CASSPGQGGNTEAFF.

The J gene is TRBJ2-3, the V gene TRBV6-1, with 12 nucleotides matching TRBD2. V dropped 2 bases and J dropped 3; count of bases not matched to a gene: 9. Per the germline V gene, CDR1 is MNHNS and CDR2 is SASEGT. This CDR3 has 18 amino acids. CDR3 bases: TGTGCCAGCAGTGAATCTCCTAGCGGGGGGGCCAGAACAGATACGCAGTATTTT. Protein: CASSESPSGGARTDTQYF.

V gene TRBV5-1 combines with J gene TRBJ2-2; possibly TRBD1 for D (6 bases). The V end lost 8 bases, the J end lost 0 bases, and 8 bases lay between the germline ends. The CDR3 runs to 13 residues. The germline V gene encodes CDR1 SGHRS and CDR2 YFSETQ. CDR3: CASGTSNTGELFF. CDR3 nucleotides: TGCGCCAGTGGGACATCGAACACCGGGGAGCTGTTTTTT.

This clone was found once. The chain has TRBV27 and TRBJ1-6; D gene unclear. The CDR3 sequence is 14 residues long. V was clipped by 5 bases and J by 7 bases, with 12 bases between them. Germline lookup yields CDR1 MNHEY and CDR2 SMNVEV (reference sequence). DNA of the CDR3: TGTGCCAGCAGTACTGGTCTTCGGAATTCACCCCTCCACTTT. It encodes CASSTGLRNSPLHF.